This TCR beta chain was identified in a study of blood T cells in healthy people across ages. In the study overall: Every two T cells gave about one barcoded beta molecule via template switching.

Using a J-beta primer mix together with a sample-barcoded 5' primer, a second PCR was run for roughly 6 to 12 cycles. TCRdb fed the 5' RACE reads into MiXCR, producing one record per CDR3 protein. The profile shows some 320,000 distinct CDR3 sequences, roughly 27% of them singletons. V lost 4 bases to trimming and J lost 4 bases, with 10 bases between them. Per the germline V gene, CDR1 is MNHNY and CDR2 is SVGAGI (reference sequence). The CDR3 covers 13 residues. The receptor was derived from an older woman in good health. This chain links TRBV6-6 with TRBJ1-2, with D hard to call. The sequenced sample was blood. The CDR3, as DNA: TGTGCCAGCAGTTCTGAGGGTGCCTATGGCTACACCTTC. Encoded protein: CASSSEGAYGYTF.